The 16 T cell receptor beta chains below were found in one sample sequenced in a study of OX40 agonist ivuxolimab in advanced cancers. TCRdb keeps only in-frame clones here, not all; method: immunoSEQ multiplex PCR. Of around 83,000 clones listed, 84% are singletons. Sequenced material: CD4+ or CD8+ T cells sorted from blood, taken in a trial of the OX40 agonist ivuxolimab. Receptors were obtained from an adult with an advanced solid tumor such as melanoma, head and neck, liver or kidney cancer.

This chain uses TRBV5-1 with TRBJ1-2, with unresolved D. Between the trimmed V and J ends, which lost 2 bases and 0 bases, there was a span of 8 bases. Germline CDR1 and CDR2: SGHRS and YFSETQ. The CDR3 spans 14 residues. CDR3 sequence reads: CASSLSPANYGYTF. CDR3 nucleotide sequence: TGCGCCAGCAGCTTAAGCCCTGCTAACTATGGCTACACCTTC.

The chain is built from TRBV19 and TRBJ2-1; D unresolved. The CDR3 loop spans 16 amino acids. Deletions cut 1 base from V and 0 bases from J, with 10 bases between. Germline V lookup: CDR1 LNHDA, CDR2 SQIVND (reference sequence). CDR3 DNA sequence: TGTGCCAGTAGTATAGGGCGAGAACGCTCCTACAATGAGCAGTTCTTC. This gives the protein CASSIGRERSYNEQFF.

J is TRBJ2-5 and V is TRBV7-8; TRBD1 is a possible D gene (5 bases). TRBJ2-7 matches the DNA end more closely, so the J call is doubtful. This CDR3 comprises 14 residues. Germline CDR1 is SGHVS and CDR2 is FQNEAQ. The CDR3 loop is CASSLVWTSYEQYF. In DNA form, the CDR3 reads TGTGCCAGCAGCTTAGTTTGGACAAGCTACGAGCAGTACTTC.

The table lists this clone with a few counts. Here the CDR3 DNA reads TGTGCCAGCAGCCCTCTTCTAGCGGGAGTATCCTACAATGAGCAGTTCTTC. This translates into CASSPLLAGVSYNEQFF. V is TRBV7-2 and J is TRBJ2-1; 10 nucleotides line up with TRBD2. The V gene's germline CDR1 is SGHTA and CDR2 FQGNSA. There are 17 residues in the CDR3. V lost 5 bases to trimming and J lost 1 base; unmatched junction nucleotides: 8.

V gene TRBV19 combines with J gene TRBJ1-3; TRBD1 is a possible D gene (5 bases). CDR1 and CDR2 (germline): LNHDA, SQIVND (reference sequence). Trimming took off 1 base at V and 0 bases at J, with 13 bases between the two ends. The CDR3 is 17 amino acids. The CDR3 spells CASSIGDFRHSGNTIYF. The CDR3, as DNA: TGTGCCAGTAGTATAGGGGACTTCCGACACTCTGGAAACACCATATATTTT.

The chain joins TRBV30 to TRBJ2-5; 11 positions agree with TRBD2. This CDR3 region has 15 residues. J lost 2 bases, V lost 3 bases, and 5 bases had no gene match. Germline V gene data show CDR1 as GTSNPN and CDR2 as SVGIG (reference sequence). For the CDR3, the DNA is TGTGCCTGGAGCAGACTAGCGGGAAAACAAGAGACCCAGTACTTC. This codes for CAWSRLAGKQETQYF.

CDR3 sequence (DNA): TGCGCCAGCAGCCCCACGGGAGCGGGCCTCACAGATACGCAGTATTTT. Protein sequence: CASSPTGAGLTDTQYF. The J gene is TRBJ2-3, the V gene TRBV5-1, with D perhaps matching TRBD2 (6 bases). The CDR3 spans 16 residues. From germline, CDR1 is SGHRS and CDR2 YFSETQ. Trimming shortened V by 4 bases and J by 2 bases, and 17 bases separated the two germline ends.

The CDR3 region is CASSPFTGESSPLHF. The CDR3 DNA reads TGTGCCAGCTCACCATTCACAGGGGAAAGTTCACCCCTCCACTTT. The gene calls are TRBV18 and TRBJ1-6; the match to TRBD1 covers 7 bases. Germline assignment: CDR1 KGHSH and CDR2 LQKENI. V was pared by 2 bases and J by 9 bases, with 7 bases of the junction left unmatched. CDR3 size: 15 residues.

The V call is TRBV29-1, the J call TRBJ2-1; D remains ambiguous. Germline CDR1 is SQVTM and CDR2 is ANQGSEA. V was shortened by 5 bases and J by 1 base, with 6 bases between the two germline ends. This CDR3 has 12 residues. CDR3 residues: CSVRLSYNEQFF. CDR3 DNA: TGCAGCGTTCGCTTGTCCTACAATGAGCAGTTCTTC.

The genes are TRBV6-6 and TRBJ1-5; D remains ambiguous. The germline V gene encodes CDR1 MNHNY and CDR2 SVGAGI (reference sequence). Trimming took 0 bases from V and 2 from J, leaving 8 bases between them. CDR3 length: 15 residues. CDR3 amino acids: CASSYSSVGNQPQHF. The CDR3 region has the DNA TGTGCCAGCAGTTACTCATCAGTTGGCAATCAGCCCCAGCATTTT.

The chain carries TRBV7-6 and TRBJ1-2, with 9 bases matching TRBD1. Germline CDR1 and CDR2: SGHVS and FNYEAQ. V was clipped by 5 bases and J by 6 bases; unmatched bases: 7. CDR3 length equals 14 residues. The CDR3 protein is CASSRGQGRDGYTF. In nucleotides, the CDR3 is TGTGCCAGCAGCCGGGGACAGGGAAGGGATGGCTACACCTTC.

The V call is TRBV9, the J call TRBJ2-5; D call uncertain. V lost 3 bases and J 1 base, leaving 10 bases between the germline ends. This CDR3 spans 14 amino acids. Germline CDR1 is SGDLS and CDR2 is YYNGEE. CDR3 coding DNA: TGTGCCAGCAGCGCGGGTCCTGCCCAAGAGACCCAGTACTTC. This codes for CASSAGPAQETQYF.

This chain connects TRBV29-1 to TRBJ1-1, with 10 bases lining up with TRBD1. Germline assignment: CDR1 SQVTM and CDR2 ANQGSEA. The V gene end was trimmed by 4 bases and the J gene end by 3 bases; junction bases not matched to a gene: 14. The CDR3 has 17 residues. CDR3 sequence (DNA): TGCAGCGTTGGAAGATTCCGGGACAGGGGATCGGACACTGAAGCTTTCTTT. Encoded protein: CSVGRFRDRGSDTEAFF.

V gene TRBV4-3 combines with J gene TRBJ2-1, with unresolved D. This CDR3 spans 15 amino acids. Germline lookup yields CDR1 LGHNA and CDR2 YSLEER. V dropped 0 bases and J dropped 7 bases, with 13 bases sitting between them. Here the CDR3 reads CASSQDSLPSNEQFF. The CDR3 nucleotides read TGCGCCAGCAGCCAAGATTCTCTCCCCTCTAATGAGCAGTTCTTC.

CDR3 region: CASSLSIRGGSYNEQFF. CDR3 sequence (DNA): TGCGCCAGCAGCTTATCCATTAGGGGGGGCTCCTACAATGAGCAGTTCTTC. The chain uses TRBV5-1 and TRBJ2-1, with D maybe TRBD2 (7 bases). This CDR3 region has 17 residues. Germline assignment: CDR1 SGHRS and CDR2 YFSETQ. Trimming left V 2 bases short and J 0 bases short, with 15 bases between.

This rearrangement joins TRBV4-1 to TRBJ1-4; 9 bases match TRBD1. CDR3 length: 16 residues. The germline V gene encodes CDR1 MGHRA and CDR2 YSYEKL. Trimming took 3 bases from V and 3 from J; bases not matched to a gene: 5. DNA for the CDR3: TGCGCCAGCAGCCAGGACAGGGGTTGGCCTAATGAAAAACTGTTTTTT. Translation: CASSQDRGWPNEKLFF.